This T cell receptor beta chain was profiled in a study of radiotherapy plus CTLA-4 blockade in lung cancer. The ends lost 7 bases at V and 10 bases at J; junction bases unmatched: 12. This CDR3 region has 14 residues. Germline CDR1 is MNHNS and CDR2 is SASEGT. Measured with immunoSEQ multiplex PCR; TCRdb has only the in-frame clones, and not every one. The table includes 70,000 to 95,000 clones, around 87% detected once. The receptor was isolated from a human donor with non-small cell lung cancer that progressed on radiotherapy plus ipilimumab. This chain uses TRBV6-1 with TRBJ1-1; 10 bases match TRBD1. The source was peripheral blood, collected from a patient treated with radiotherapy plus ipilimumab. In DNA form, the CDR3 reads TGTGCCAGCATACTTCGGGACAGGGGTATCGGAGCTTTCTTT. Protein product: CASILRDRGIGAFF.